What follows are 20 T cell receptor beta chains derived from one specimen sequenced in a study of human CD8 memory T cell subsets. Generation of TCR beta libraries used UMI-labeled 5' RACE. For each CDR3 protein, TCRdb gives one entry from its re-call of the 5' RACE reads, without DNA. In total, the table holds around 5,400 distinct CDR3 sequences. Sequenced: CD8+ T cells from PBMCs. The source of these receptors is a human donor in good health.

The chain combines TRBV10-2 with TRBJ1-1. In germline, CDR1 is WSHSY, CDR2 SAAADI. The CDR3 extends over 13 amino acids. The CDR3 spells CASSENMNTEAFF.

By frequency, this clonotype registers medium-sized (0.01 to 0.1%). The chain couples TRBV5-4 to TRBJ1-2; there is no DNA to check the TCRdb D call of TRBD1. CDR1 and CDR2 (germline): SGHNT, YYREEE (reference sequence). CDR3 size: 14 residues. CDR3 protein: CASSISGTRYGYTF.

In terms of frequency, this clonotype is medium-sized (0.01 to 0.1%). This CDR3 reads CASSETGGGTYEQYF. This chain joins TRBV2 and TRBJ2-7; the D call from TCRdb, TRBD1, cannot be confirmed without DNA. The CDR3 has 15 amino acids. Per germline, CDR1 SNHLY and CDR2 FYNNEI. Together with reference TRBV2 and TRBJ2-7, the CDR3 gives the full variable domain: EPEVTQTPSHQVTQMGQEVILRCVPISNHLYFYWYRQILGQKVEFLVSFYNNEISEKSEIFDDQFSVERPDGSNFTLKIRSTKLEDSAMYFCASSETGGGTYEQYFGPGTRLTVT.

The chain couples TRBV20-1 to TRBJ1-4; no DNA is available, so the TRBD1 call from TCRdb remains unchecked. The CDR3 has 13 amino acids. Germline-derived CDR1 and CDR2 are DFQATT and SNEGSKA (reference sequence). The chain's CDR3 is CSAPWGTAEKLFF.

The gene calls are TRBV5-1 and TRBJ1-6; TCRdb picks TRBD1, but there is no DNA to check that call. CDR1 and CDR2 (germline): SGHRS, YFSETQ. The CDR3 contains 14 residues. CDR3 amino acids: CATMGQGKLSPLHF.

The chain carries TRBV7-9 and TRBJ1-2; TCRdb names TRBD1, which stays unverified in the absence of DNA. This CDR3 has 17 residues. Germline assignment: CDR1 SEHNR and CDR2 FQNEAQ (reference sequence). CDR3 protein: CASSSTQSRTGVHGYTF.

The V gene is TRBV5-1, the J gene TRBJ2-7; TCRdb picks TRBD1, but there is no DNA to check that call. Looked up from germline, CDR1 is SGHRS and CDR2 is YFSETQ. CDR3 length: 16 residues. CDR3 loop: CASSLASDRPSYEQYF.

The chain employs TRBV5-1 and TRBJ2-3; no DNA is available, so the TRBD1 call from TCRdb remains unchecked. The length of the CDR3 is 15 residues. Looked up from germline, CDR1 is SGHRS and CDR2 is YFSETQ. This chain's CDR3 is CASSPGVQATDTQYF.

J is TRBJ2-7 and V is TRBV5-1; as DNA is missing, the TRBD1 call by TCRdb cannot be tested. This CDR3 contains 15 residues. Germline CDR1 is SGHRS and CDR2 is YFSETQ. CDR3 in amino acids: CASSLQDSLSYEQYF.

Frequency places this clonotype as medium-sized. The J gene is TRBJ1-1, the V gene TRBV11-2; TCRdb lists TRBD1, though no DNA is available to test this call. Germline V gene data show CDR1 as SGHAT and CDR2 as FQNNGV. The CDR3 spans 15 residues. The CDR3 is CASSSPIGRNTEAFF.

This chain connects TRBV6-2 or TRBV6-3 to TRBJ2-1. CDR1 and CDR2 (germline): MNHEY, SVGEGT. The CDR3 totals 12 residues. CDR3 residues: CASAVTYNEQFF.

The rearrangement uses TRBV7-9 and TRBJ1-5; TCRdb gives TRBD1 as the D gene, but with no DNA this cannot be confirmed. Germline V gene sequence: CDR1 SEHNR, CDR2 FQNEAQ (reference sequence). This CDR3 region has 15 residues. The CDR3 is CASSQAGQGGQPQHF.

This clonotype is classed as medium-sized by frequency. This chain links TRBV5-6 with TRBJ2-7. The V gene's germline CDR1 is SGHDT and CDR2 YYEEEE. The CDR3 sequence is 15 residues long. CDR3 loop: CASSLAGQGFYEQYF.

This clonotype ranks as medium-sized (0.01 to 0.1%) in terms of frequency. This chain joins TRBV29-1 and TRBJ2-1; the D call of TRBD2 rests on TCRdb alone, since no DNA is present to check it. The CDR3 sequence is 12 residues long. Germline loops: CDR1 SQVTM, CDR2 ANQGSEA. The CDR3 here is CSVVASGTEQFF.

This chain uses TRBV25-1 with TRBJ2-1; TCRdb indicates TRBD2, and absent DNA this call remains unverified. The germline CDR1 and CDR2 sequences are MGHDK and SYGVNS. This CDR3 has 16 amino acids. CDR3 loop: CASSDPGTSGDLEQFF.

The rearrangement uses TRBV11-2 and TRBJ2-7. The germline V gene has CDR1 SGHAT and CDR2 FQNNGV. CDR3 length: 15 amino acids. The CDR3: CASSLYQENPLEQYF.

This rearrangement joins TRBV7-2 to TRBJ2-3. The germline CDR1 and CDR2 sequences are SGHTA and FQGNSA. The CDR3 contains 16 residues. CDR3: CASSLNQALVTDTQYF.

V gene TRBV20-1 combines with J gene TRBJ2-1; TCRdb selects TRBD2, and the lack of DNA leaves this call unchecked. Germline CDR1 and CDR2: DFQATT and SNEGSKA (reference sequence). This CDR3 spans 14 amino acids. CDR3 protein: CSAAGSGDYNEQFF.

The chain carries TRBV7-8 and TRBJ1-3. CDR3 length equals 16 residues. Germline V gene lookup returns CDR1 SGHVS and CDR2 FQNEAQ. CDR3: CASSLGTQDSGNTIYF. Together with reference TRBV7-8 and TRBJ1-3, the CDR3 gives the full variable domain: GAGVSQSPRYKVAKRGQDVALRCDPISGHVSLFWYQQALGQGPEFLTYFQNEAQLDKSGLPSDRFFAERPEGSVSTLKIQRTQQEDSAVYLCASSLGTQDSGNTIYFGEGSWLTVV.

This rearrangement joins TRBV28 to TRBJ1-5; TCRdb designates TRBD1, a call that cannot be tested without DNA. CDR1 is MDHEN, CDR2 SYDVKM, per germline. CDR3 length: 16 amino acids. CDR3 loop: CAIQTGGTGSNQPQHF.